This TCR beta chain was sequenced in a study of shared clonotypes between healthy human individuals. Germline CDR1 reads LGHNT; CDR2 reads FRNRAP. The CDR3 loop spans 15 amino acids. V was clipped by 5 bases and J by 1 base; unmatched bases: 6. Study conclusions and caveats: Sharing of clonotypes among donors was expected to vary with sequencing depth. Collection of samples was limited to blood; tissue repertoires likely differ.

In the original analysis: Filtering was not the same, since immunoSEQ gave junction-only sequences without quality scores. Data came from immunoSEQ multiplex PCR; TCRdb stores just in-frame clones and leaves some out. The D gene and trimming were derived from the DNA, and the V and J assignments and clone size from that table. The table lists 2,500,000 or so clones, approximately 90% of them singletons. Of note for this clone: The antigen is undetermined.

The chain has TRBV12-5 and TRBJ2-5, with 8 bases fitting TRBD2. The clonotype was recovered from a man between 18 and 29 years old in good health. Some clones in this sample may be carry-over from other donors' samples. Sequenced input: naive CD4+ T cells from PBMCs. Subset indicated: CD45RA+ positively selected. The CDR3 reads CASGEGLVFQETQYF. The CDR3 bases are TGTGCTAGTGGTGAGGGACTAGTTTTCCAAGAGACCCAGTACTTC.